This TCR beta chain was identified during a study of cytomegalovirus exposure and HLA in healthy donors. About this clone: Its antigen remains unknown.

Study findings and constraints: Later analysis found that TCR beta chains associated with HLA were more clonally expanded than other, equally common chains. Confirmation in vitro established that three CMV-associated chains were specific for CMV antigens.

Primers for the PCR totalled 60 Vbeta and 13 Jbeta. Assay used: immunoSEQ multiplex PCR; TCRdb lists only in-frame clones, some missing. The table counts about 52,000 clones; more than 9.5% lies in the top ten. What was sequenced was PBMCs. This receptor was obtained from a woman between 50 and 59 years old in good health and CMV-seropositive.

CDR3 region: CSVGQGNSYEQYF. The CDR3 nucleotides read TGCAGCGTCGGACAGGGAAACTCCTACGAGCAGTACTTC. The genes are TRBV29-1 and TRBJ2-7, with 8 bases that match TRBD1. The CDR3 has 13 amino acids. Germline V gives CDR1 SQVTM, CDR2 ANQGSEA. The V segment lost 6 bases and the J segment 0 bases; nucleotides outside the gene matches: 4.